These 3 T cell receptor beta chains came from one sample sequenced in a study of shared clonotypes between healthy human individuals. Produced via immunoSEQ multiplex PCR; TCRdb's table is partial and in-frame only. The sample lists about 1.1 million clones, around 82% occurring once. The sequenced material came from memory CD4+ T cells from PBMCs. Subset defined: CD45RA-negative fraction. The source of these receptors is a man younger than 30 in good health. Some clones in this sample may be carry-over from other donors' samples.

The CDR3 reads CASSLHAVANSYNEQFF. CDR3 in DNA: TGTGCCAGCAGCCTACACGCCGTAGCGAACTCCTACAATGAGCAGTTCTTC. The chain couples TRBV7-9 to TRBJ2-1; maybe TRBD2 (5 bases). Germline CDR1 reads SEHNR; CDR2 reads FQNEAQ (reference sequence). CDR3 length: 17 amino acids. The ends were cut back, 5 bases at V and 0 bases at J, with 17 bases in the middle.

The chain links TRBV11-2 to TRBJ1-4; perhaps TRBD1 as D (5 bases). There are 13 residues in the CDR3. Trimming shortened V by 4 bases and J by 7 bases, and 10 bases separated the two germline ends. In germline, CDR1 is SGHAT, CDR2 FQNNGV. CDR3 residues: CASSSVGVEKLFF. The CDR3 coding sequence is TGTGCCAGCAGCTCAGTGGGGGTTGAAAAACTGTTTTTT.

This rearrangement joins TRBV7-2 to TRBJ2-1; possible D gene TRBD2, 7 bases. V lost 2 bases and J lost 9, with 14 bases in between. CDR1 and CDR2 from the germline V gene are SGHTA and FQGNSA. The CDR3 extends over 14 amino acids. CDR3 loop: CASSLQLGGGEQFF. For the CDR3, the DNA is TGTGCCAGCAGCTTACAGTTGGGAGGGGGTGAGCAGTTCTTC.